This T cell receptor beta chain was sequenced for a study of blood T cell repertoires in COVID-19. Across the whole study: Donors in the United States, Italy and Spain gave samples during acute or convalescent COVID-19. PBMCs, B-cell-depleted T cells, or T cells provided the cDNA or gDNA that made up the material.

V was clipped by 1 base and J by 0 bases; unmatched bases: 6. Germline V gives CDR1 KGHSH, CDR2 LQKENI. This CDR3 region has 18 residues. Original analysis: Reference gene primer amplification yielded estimated nucleated cell counts. This table comes from immunoSEQ multiplex PCR, and its TCRdb copy is limited to in-frame clones, with some not included. V, J and clone size are taken as reported in that table, and D and trimming were inferred from the DNA itself. The sample records about 75,000 clones, 75% to 85% being singletons. Material: peripheral blood. V usage is TRBV18 and J usage is TRBJ2-2; 9 bases line up with TRBD2. The receptor's source is a woman aged 45-60 years with acute or convalescent COVID-19. As DNA, the CDR3 is TGTGCCAGCTCACCACAAGCGGGAGGTGTCCCGAACACCGGGGAGCTGTTTTTT. This sequence encodes CASSPQAGGVPNTGELFF.